This section outlines one T cell receptor beta chain sequence together with its context. This sample was included in a study of blood T cell repertoires in COVID-19. In the authors' methods: Reference gene primer amplification in the assay estimated nucleated cell counts. The repertoire was sequenced with immunoSEQ multiplex PCR; TCRdb's copy has only in-frame clones and lacks some. V and J calls and clone size are as listed in that table; D and trimming were resolved from the DNA. The table has tens of thousands of clones, around four fifths seen once. The CDR3 is made up of 13 amino acids. Deletions cut 7 bases from V and 3 bases from J, with 14 bases between. Germline V gene data show CDR1 as SQVTM and CDR2 as ANQGSEA.

This receptor was taken from an elderly woman with active or convalescent COVID-19. What was sequenced was peripheral blood. The J gene is TRBJ2-3, the V gene TRBV29-1, with D tentatively TRBD2 (5 bases). CDR3 loop: CSGWRQETDTQYF. The CDR3 region has the DNA TGCAGCGGGTGGAGGCAGGAAACAGATACGCAGTATTTT.